This T cell receptor beta chain was recovered during a study of shared clonotypes between healthy human individuals. Study-level findings and limits: Lower generation probabilities were found for non-shared clonotypes than for those shared by all four donors.

V shed 10 bases and J 8 bases; nucleotides not matched to a gene: 8. Germline loops: CDR1 MNHNS, CDR2 SASEGT. The CDR3 runs to 13 residues. This clone was seen only once. Antigen: not known. Libraries were prepared by immunoSEQ multiplex PCR; TCRdb keeps only in-frame clonotypes and omits some of them. The sample holds roughly 1,100,000 clones, 60% to 80% seen once. The chain couples TRBV6-1 to TRBJ1-2, with TRBD1 identical over 12 bases. This TCR was sampled from a man aged 18 to 30 in good health. The material sequenced was memory CD4+ T cells sorted from blood. This sample's subset: CD45RA-negative fraction. The CDR3: CAMTRDRGLGYTF. CDR3 nucleotide sequence: TGTGCCATGACTCGGGACAGGGGGCTAGGCTACACCTTC.